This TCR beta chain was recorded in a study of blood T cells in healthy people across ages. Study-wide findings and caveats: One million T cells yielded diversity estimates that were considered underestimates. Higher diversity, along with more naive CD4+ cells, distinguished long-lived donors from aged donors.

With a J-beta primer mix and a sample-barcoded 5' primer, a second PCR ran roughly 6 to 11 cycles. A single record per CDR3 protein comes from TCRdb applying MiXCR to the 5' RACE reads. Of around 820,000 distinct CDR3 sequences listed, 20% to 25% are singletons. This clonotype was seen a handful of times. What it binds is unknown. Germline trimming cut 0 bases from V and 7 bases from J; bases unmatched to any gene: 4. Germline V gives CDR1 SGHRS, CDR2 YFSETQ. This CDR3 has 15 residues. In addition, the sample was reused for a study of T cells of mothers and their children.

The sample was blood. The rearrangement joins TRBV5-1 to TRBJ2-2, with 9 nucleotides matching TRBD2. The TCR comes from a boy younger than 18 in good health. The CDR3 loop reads CASSLEGLAIGELFF. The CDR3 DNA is TGCGCCAGCAGCTTGGAAGGACTAGCGATCGGGGAGCTGTTTTTT.